A selection of T cell receptor beta chains follows, all from one sample in a study of T cell responses to AZD1222 COVID-19 vaccine. Generated by immunoSEQ multiplex PCR, the TCRdb table keeps only in-frame clones and is missing some. The sample has some 60,000 clones, roughly 90% seen once. Sequencing was performed on peripheral blood, taken 28 days after the second AZD1222 dose. The receptors were sampled from an adult who received the AZD1222 COVID-19 vaccine. CDR3s include the opening cysteine and the closing phenylalanine or tryptophan. A D gene is named only where the DNA matches it firmly. Expanded clones get a size class; other rows say once, few or many, or leave the size out.

v_call	clone_size	j_call	d_call	cdr3_aa	cdr3_nt
TRBV9	once	TRBJ2-3	TRBD2	CASSVGSGRQGDTQYF	TGTGCCAGCAGCGTAGGTAGCGGGAGGCAAGGAGATACGCAGTATTTT
TRBV18	.	TRBJ1-4	.	CASSRGQKEKLFF	TGTGCCAGCTCGCGGGGCCAGAAGGAAAAACTGTTTTTT
TRBV5-1	.	TRBJ2-1	.	CASSLVRAASYNEQFF	TGCGCCAGCAGCTTGGTTCGGGCTGCATCCTACAATGAGCAGTTCTTC
TRBV11-2	.	TRBJ2-1	.	CASRYTYNEQFF	TGTGCCAGCAGGTACACGTACAATGAGCAGTTCTTC
TRBV7-6	.	TRBJ1-1	TRBD1	CASSATGMNTEAFF	TGTGCCAGCAGCGCGACAGGGATGAACACTGAAGCTTTCTTT
TRBV5-8	.	TRBJ2-2	TRBD2	CASSPRTSGISGELFF	TGTGCCAGCAGCCCGCGGACTAGCGGGATTTCCGGGGAGCTGTTTTTT
TRBV27	.	TRBJ1-6	.	CASSFVGITNSPLHF	TGTGCCAGCAGTTTTGTAGGGATTACTAATTCACCCCTCCACTTT
TRBV5-4	.	TRBJ2-1	TRBD2	CASSLELVSGSSSYNEQFF	TGTGCCAGCAGCTTGGAATTGGTTAGCGGGTCGAGCTCCTACAATGAGCAGTTCTTC
TRBV28	.	TRBJ1-2	TRBD1	CASRAPGQKGANYGYTF	TGTGCCAGCAGGGCTCCGGGACAGAAAGGAGCTAACTATGGCTACACCTTC
TRBV4-1	.	TRBJ2-5	TRBD2	CASSPNLFGLAGAQETQYF	TGCGCCAGCAGCCCGAATCTTTTTGGACTAGCGGGGGCTCAAGAGACCCAGTACTTC
TRBV7-2	.	TRBJ2-5	.	CASSVFSGQGETQYF	TGTGCCAGCAGCGTTTTTTCGGGGCAGGGGGAGACCCAGTACTTC
TRBV4-1	.	TRBJ1-1	.	CASSQGWGDFTEAFF	TGCGCCAGCAGCCAAGGGTGGGGAGATTTCACTGAAGCTTTCTTT
TRBV11-2	once	TRBJ2-3	TRBD2	CASSSQGLATDTQYF	TGTGCCAGCAGCTCCCAGGGACTAGCAACAGATACGCAGTATTTT
TRBV12-3/TRBV12-4	.	TRBJ2-3	TRBD2	CASSFLREDRYF	TGTGCCAGCAGTTTCCTCCGGGAGGACCGGTATTTT
TRBV12-3/TRBV12-4	.	TRBJ2-1	.	CASSGPYNEQFF	TGTGCCAGCAGCGGCCCTTACAATGAGCAGTTCTTC
TRBV2	.	TRBJ1-1	.	CASRRDGPGLEAFF	TGTGCCAGCAGACGAGACGGGCCTGGCCTAGAAGCTTTCTTT
TRBV9	.	TRBJ2-1	.	CASSVLGTLLNEQFF	TGTGCCAGCAGCGTTCTAGGTACCCTCCTCAATGAGCAGTTCTTC
TRBV12-3/TRBV12-4	.	TRBJ1-3	.	CASSTGNTIYF	TGTGCCAGCAGTACTGGAAACACCATATATTTT